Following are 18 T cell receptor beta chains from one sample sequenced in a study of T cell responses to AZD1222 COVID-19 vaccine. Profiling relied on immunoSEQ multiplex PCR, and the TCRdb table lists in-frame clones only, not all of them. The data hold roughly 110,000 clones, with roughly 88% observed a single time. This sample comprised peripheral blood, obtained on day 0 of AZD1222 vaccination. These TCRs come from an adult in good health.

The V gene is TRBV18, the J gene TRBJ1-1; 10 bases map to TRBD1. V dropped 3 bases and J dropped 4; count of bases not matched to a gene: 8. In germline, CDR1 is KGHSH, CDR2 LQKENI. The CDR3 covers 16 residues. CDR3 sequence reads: CASSPPTGGRGTEAFF. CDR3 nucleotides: TGTGCCAGCTCACCCCCGACAGGGGGCAGAGGCACTGAAGCTTTCTTT.

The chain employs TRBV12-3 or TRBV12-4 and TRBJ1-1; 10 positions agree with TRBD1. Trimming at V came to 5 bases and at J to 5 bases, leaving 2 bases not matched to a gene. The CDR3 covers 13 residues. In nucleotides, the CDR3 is TGTGCCAGCAGTCAGGGACAGGGGACTGAAGCTTTCTTT. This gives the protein CASSQGQGTEAFF.

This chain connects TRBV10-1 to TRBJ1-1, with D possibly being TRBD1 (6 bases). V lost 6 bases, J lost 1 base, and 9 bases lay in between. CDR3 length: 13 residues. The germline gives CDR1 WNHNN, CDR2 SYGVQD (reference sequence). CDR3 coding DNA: TGCGCCAGCAGCTCGGGACAGAACACTGAAGCTTTCTTT. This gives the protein CASSSGQNTEAFF.

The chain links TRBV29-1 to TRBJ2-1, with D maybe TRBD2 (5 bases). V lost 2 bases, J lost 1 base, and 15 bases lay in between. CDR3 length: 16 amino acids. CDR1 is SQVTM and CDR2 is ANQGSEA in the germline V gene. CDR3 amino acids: CSVELPPGKSYNEQFF. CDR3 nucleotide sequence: TGCAGCGTTGAATTACCTCCGGGAAAATCCTACAATGAGCAGTTCTTC.

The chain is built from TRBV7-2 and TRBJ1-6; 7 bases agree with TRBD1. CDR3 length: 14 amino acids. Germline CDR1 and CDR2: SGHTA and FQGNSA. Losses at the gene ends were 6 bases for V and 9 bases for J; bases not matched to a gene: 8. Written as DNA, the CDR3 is TGTGCCAGCAGGCCCGGGACAGAGTTTTCACCCCTCCACTTT. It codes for CASRPGTEFSPLHF.

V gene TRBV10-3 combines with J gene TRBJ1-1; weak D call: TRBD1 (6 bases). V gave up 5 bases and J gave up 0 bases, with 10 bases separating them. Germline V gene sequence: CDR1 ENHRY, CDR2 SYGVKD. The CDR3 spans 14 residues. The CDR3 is CAISRGDMNTEAFF. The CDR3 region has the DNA TGTGCCATCAGTAGGGGGGACATGAACACTGAAGCTTTCTTT.

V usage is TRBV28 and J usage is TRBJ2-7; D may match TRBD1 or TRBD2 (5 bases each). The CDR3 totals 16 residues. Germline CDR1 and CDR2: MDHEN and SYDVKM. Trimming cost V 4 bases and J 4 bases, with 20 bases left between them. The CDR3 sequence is CASSSMGPEGLYEQYF. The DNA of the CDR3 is TGTGCCAGCAGTTCAATGGGACCTGAGGGGTTATACGAGCAGTACTTC.

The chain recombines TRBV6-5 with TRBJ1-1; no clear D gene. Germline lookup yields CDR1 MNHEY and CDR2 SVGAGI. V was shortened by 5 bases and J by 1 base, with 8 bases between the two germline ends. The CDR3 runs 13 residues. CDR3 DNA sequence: TGTGCCAGCAGTCAAAAACCGAACACTGAAGCTTTCTTT. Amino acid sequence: CASSQKPNTEAFF.

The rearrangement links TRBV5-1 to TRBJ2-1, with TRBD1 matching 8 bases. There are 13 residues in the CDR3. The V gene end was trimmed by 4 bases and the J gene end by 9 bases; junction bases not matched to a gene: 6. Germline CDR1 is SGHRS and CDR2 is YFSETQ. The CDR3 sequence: CASSVGQGGEQFF. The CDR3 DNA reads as TGCGCCAGCAGCGTCGGACAGGGAGGTGAGCAGTTCTTC.

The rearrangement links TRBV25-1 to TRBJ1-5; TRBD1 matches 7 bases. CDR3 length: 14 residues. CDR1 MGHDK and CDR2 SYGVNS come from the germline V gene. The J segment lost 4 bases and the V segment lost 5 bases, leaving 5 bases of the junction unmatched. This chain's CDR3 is CASSQTGTNQPQHF. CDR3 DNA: TGTGCCAGCAGTCAGACAGGGACGAATCAGCCCCAGCATTTT.

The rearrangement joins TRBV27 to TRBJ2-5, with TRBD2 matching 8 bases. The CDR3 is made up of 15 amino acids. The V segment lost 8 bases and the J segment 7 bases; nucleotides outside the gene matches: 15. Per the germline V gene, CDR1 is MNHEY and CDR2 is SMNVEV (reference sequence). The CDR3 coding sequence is TGTGCCAGCTCCTCCCTACCCCCCGGGGGGGGGACCCAGTACTTC. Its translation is CASSSLPPGGGTQYF.

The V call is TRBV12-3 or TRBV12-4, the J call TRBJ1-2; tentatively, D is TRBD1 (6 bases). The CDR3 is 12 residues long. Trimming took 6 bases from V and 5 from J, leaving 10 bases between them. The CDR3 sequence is CASRPTGYGYTF. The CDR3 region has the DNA TGTGCCAGCAGGCCAACAGGGTATGGCTACACCTTC.

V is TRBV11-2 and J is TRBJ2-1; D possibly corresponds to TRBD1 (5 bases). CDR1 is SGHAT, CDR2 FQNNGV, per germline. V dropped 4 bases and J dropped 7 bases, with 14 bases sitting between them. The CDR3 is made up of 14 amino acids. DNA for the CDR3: TGTGCCAGCAGCTCACAATATAGACAGAATGAGCAGTTCTTC. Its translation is CASSSQYRQNEQFF.

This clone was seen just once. The CDR3: CSASRDLSTDTQYF. The DNA for the CDR3 is TGCAGTGCTAGTCGCGACCTTAGCACAGATACGCAGTATTTT. The V gene is TRBV20-1, the J gene TRBJ2-3; D uncertain. Germline lookup yields CDR1 DFQATT and CDR2 SNEGSKA (reference sequence). Trimming removed 3 bases at V and 0 bases at J, with 10 bases between. CDR3 size: 14 residues.

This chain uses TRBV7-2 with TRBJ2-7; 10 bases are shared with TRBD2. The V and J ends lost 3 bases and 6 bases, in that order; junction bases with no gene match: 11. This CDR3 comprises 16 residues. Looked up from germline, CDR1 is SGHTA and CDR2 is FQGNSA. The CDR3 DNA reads TGTGCCAGCAGCTTCAGACTAGCGGGCGACGCCCGCGAGCAGTACTTC. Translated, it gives CASSFRLAGDAREQYF.

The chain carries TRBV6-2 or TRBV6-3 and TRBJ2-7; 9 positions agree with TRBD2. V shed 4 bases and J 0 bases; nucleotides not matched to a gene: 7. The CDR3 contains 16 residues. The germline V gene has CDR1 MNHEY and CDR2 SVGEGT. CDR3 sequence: CASSFLNSGSSYEQYF. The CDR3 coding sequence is TGTGCCAGCAGTTTCCTAAATAGCGGGAGCTCCTACGAGCAGTACTTC.

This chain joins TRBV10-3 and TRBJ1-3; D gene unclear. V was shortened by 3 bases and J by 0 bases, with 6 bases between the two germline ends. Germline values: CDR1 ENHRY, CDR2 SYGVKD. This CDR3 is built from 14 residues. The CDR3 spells CAISDTISGNTIYF. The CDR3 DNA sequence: TGTGCCATCAGTGATACGATCTCTGGAAACACCATATATTTT.

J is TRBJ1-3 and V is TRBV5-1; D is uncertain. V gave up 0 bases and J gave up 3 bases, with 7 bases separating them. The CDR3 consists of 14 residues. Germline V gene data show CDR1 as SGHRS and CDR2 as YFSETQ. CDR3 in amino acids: CASSLEGFGNTIYF. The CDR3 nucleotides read TGCGCCAGCAGCTTGGAGGGCTTTGGAAACACCATATATTTT.